The next 14 T cell receptor beta chains were all read from a single sample in a study of cytomegalovirus exposure and HLA in healthy donors. The PCR was carried out with 60 Vbeta primers and 13 Jbeta primers. The method was immunoSEQ multiplex PCR; TCRdb's version includes in-frame clones alone and lacks a portion of them. Counted here are approximately 150,000 clones, 73% occurring once; the ten biggest clones make up around 1.6%. The sample consisted of PBMCs. These receptors all stem from a woman aged 18-35 years in good health and CMV-seronegative.

The chain combines TRBV27 with TRBJ1-4, with a possible D match to TRBD1 (5 bases). This CDR3 has 15 amino acids. CDR1 and CDR2 from the germline V gene are MNHEY and SMNVEV (reference sequence). V shed 7 bases and J shed 0 bases, with 12 bases lying between them. CDR3 in amino acids: CASKGQGPTNEKLFF. The CDR3 nucleotides read TGTGCCAGCAAGGGCCAGGGCCCAACTAATGAAAAACTGTTTTTT.

The V gene is TRBV2, the J gene TRBJ2-3; D is uncertain. There are 14 residues in the CDR3. Trimming left V 4 bases short and J 1 base short, with 9 bases between. Per germline, CDR1 SNHLY and CDR2 FYNNEI. CDR3 sequence reads: CASSGSTGTDTQYF. The DNA of the CDR3 is TGTGCCAGCAGTGGCTCGACTGGCACAGATACGCAGTATTTT.

This clone turned up a few times. The chain recombines TRBV7-2 with TRBJ1-6; 9 bases map to TRBD1. This CDR3 is 15 amino acids long. After removal of 4 bases from V and 7 bases from J, the junction contained 5 bases not matched to a gene. Germline V CDR1 and CDR2: SGHTA, FQGNSA. The CDR3 loop is CASSSTGTGNSPLHF. The CDR3 nucleotides read TGTGCCAGCAGCTCCACCGGGACAGGGAATTCACCCCTCCACTTT.

This clone was observed a handful of times. The chain recombines TRBV7-2 with TRBJ1-3; 8 bases fit TRBD1. Per the germline V gene, CDR1 is SGHTA and CDR2 is FQGNSA. This CDR3 region has 15 residues. The trim removed 5 bases at V and 1 base at J, leaving 4 bases unmatched. CDR3 sequence: CASSNRQGSGNTIYF. The CDR3 nucleotides are TGTGCCAGCAGCAACCGACAGGGGTCTGGAAACACCATATATTTT.

Only a few counts were recorded for this clone. The V gene is TRBV18, the J gene TRBJ1-4; 7 bases are shared with TRBD1. The CDR3 is 15 amino acids. V was clipped by 5 bases and J by 5 bases; unmatched bases: 8. Germline V CDR1 and CDR2: KGHSH, LQKENI. CDR3 nucleotides: TGTGCCAGCTCATACCAGACAGGGAAGAATGAAAAACTGTTTTTT. It codes for CASSYQTGKNEKLFF.

In its sample, this clone was seen once. This rearrangement joins TRBV7-2 to TRBJ1-1; TRBD1 aligns across 9 bases. Per germline, CDR1 SGHTA and CDR2 FQGNSA. CDR3 length: 15 residues. The J segment lost 5 bases and the V segment lost 5 bases, leaving 9 bases of the junction unmatched. The CDR3 sequence is CASSIMTGGITEAFF. In DNA, the CDR3 is TGTGCCAGCAGCATAATGACAGGGGGGATAACTGAAGCTTTCTTT.

CDR3 region: CASSALSRSDTQYF. Here the CDR3 DNA reads TGTGCCAGCAGCGCTTTGTCCCGGTCGGATACGCAGTATTTT. The J gene is TRBJ2-3, the V gene TRBV9, with D unresolved. Per the germline V gene, CDR1 is SGDLS and CDR2 is YYNGEE. V gave up 3 bases and J gave up 6 bases, with 14 bases separating them. The CDR3 has 14 residues.

The CDR3 protein is CAIPPGGYTF. The DNA for the CDR3 is TGTGCCATCCCCCCCGGTGGCTACACCTTC. V and J are TRBV2 and TRBJ1-2; D unclear. Trimming took 10 bases from V and 7 from J, leaving 10 bases between them. Germline V CDR1 and CDR2: SNHLY, FYNNEI. The CDR3 contains 10 residues.

The rearrangement uses TRBV7-8 and TRBJ1-6, with TRBD1 matching over 10 bases. CDR3 length: 17 amino acids. Germline-derived CDR1 and CDR2 are SGHVS and FQNEAQ. The V segment lost 2 bases and the J segment 7 bases; nucleotides outside the gene matches: 8. The CDR3 loop is CASSLTRTGGSNSPLHF. DNA of the CDR3: TGTGCCAGCAGCTTAACCCGGACAGGGGGTAGCAATTCACCCCTCCACTTT.

As to this clone: In the same sample, other DNA sequences code for this CDR3. The V and J genes are TRBV19 and TRBJ2-1, with 11 bases matching TRBD2. This CDR3 spans 16 amino acids. From germline, CDR1 is LNHDA and CDR2 SQIVND (reference sequence). J lost 4 bases, V lost 3 bases, and 5 bases had no gene match. As DNA, the CDR3 is TGTGCCAGTAGTATTGGCCTAGCGGGAGGTTACAATGAGCAGTTCTTC. Its translation is CASSIGLAGGYNEQFF.

This CDR3 reads CASSFPTSGSTDTQYF. Written as DNA, the CDR3 is TGTGCCAGCAGTTTTCCGACTAGCGGGAGCACAGATACGCAGTATTTT. This chain connects TRBV2 to TRBJ2-3; 10 nucleotides align to TRBD2. CDR3 length equals 16 residues. Germline loops: CDR1 SNHLY, CDR2 FYNNEI. V gave up 5 bases and J gave up 0 bases; unmatched junction bases: 5.

The chain recombines TRBV11-3 with TRBJ1-1; D is unresolved. Trimming cost V 5 bases and J 4 bases, with 11 bases left between them. Germline CDR1 and CDR2: SGHNT and YENEEA. The CDR3 consists of 13 residues. This CDR3 reads CASSPRGGTEAFF. The CDR3 bases are TGTGCCAGCAGCCCTCGGGGTGGCACTGAAGCTTTCTTT. Full variable domain (outside the CDR3, taken from reference TRBV11-3 and TRBJ1-1): EAGVVQSPRYKIIEKKQPVAFWCNPISGHNTLYWYLQNLGQGPELLIRYENEEAVDDSQLPKDRFSAERLKGVDSTLKIQPAELGDSAVYLCASSPRGGTEAFFGQGTRLTVV.

The chain has TRBV13 and TRBJ2-2, with 9 bases aligning to TRBD2. V gave up 3 bases and J gave up 7 bases; unmatched junction bases: 9. Germline values: CDR1 PRHDT, CDR2 FYEKMQ (reference sequence). The CDR3 runs 16 residues. The CDR3 bases are TGTGCCAGCAGCTTTAGTAGCGGGAGCGATTTCGGGGAGCTGTTTTTT. It encodes CASSFSSGSDFGELFF.

The CDR3 DNA sequence: TGTGCCAGTAGTAGGTCCCAGGGCAATTCTGGAAACACCATATATTTT. Its protein product is CASSRSQGNSGNTIYF. This sequence joins TRBV19 and TRBJ1-3; D perhaps matches TRBD1 (5 bases). From germline, CDR1 is LNHDA and CDR2 SQIVND (reference sequence). CDR3 length equals 16 residues. V was shortened by 4 bases and J by 1 base, with 14 bases between the two germline ends.